The source of this T cell receptor (beta chain) is a study of cytomegalovirus exposure and HLA in healthy donors. Study-level background: Most donors, around 81% of a few hundred genotyped, fell in the Caucasian-associated ancestry cluster. Study conclusions and caveats: For cytomegalovirus status, the classifier reportedly gave diagnoses with high specificity and sensitivity.

Donors were ostensibly healthy at sampling, although undocumented immune exposures were probable. A multiplex PCR was run with 60 Vbeta primers and 13 Jbeta primers. This table comes from immunoSEQ multiplex PCR, and its TCRdb copy is limited to in-frame clones, with some not included. The table includes some 130,000 clones, 70% to 80% detected once. CDR1 LNHDA and CDR2 SQIVND come from the germline V gene (reference sequence). This CDR3 is 15 amino acids long. V was cut by 5 bases and J by 7 bases, with 17 bases left in between. A word on this clone: Its antigen is currently unknown.

The V and J genes are TRBV19 and TRBJ1-4; D not resolved. This TCR was recovered from a man aged 35-49 years in good health and CMV-seropositive. Sequenced: PBMCs. The CDR3 nucleotides are TGTGCCAGTAGTGCCCGAGGAGGGTCGGGTGAAAAACTGTTTTTT. Protein sequence: CASSARGGSGEKLFF.